What follows are 18 T cell receptor beta chains derived from one specimen sequenced in a study of shared clonotypes between healthy human individuals. Sequencing was performed with immunoSEQ multiplex PCR; in TCRdb, only in-frame clones are kept and a portion is missing. The table records about 1.1 million clones, 75% to 85% of them present only once. Sequenced input: memory CD4+ T cells from PBMCs. As for subset: CD45RA-negative fraction. All receptors come from a man in his late teens or twenties in good health. Some clones in this sample may be carry-over from other donors' samples.

This chain uses TRBV6-5 with TRBJ2-3; 9 bases fit TRBD1. J was trimmed by 4 bases and V by 0 bases; bases with no gene match: 5. The CDR3 has 16 residues. Germline CDR1 MNHEY, CDR2 SVGAGI. The CDR3 protein is CASSYSGQGWADTQYF. For the CDR3, the DNA is TGTGCCAGCAGTTACTCGGGACAGGGATGGGCAGATACGCAGTATTTT.

The chain has TRBV5-4 and TRBJ2-5; 13 positions match TRBD2. CDR1 SGHNT and CDR2 YYREEE come from the germline V gene (reference sequence). The CDR3 is made up of 16 amino acids. V lost 0 bases to trimming and J lost 3 bases; unmatched junction nucleotides: 2. This CDR3 is CASSLAGTSGKETQYF. DNA for the CDR3: TGTGCCAGCAGCTTGGCCGGGACTAGCGGGAAAGAGACCCAGTACTTC.

The V gene is TRBV30, the J gene TRBJ1-5; 7 nucleotides align to TRBD1. J gave up 0 bases and V 5 bases, and 4 bases lay outside the gene matches. The CDR3 totals 14 residues. The germline gives CDR1 GTSNPN, CDR2 SVGIG (reference sequence). The CDR3 DNA is TGTGCCTGGGGGACAGTTAATAGCAATCAGCCCCAGCATTTT. It encodes CAWGTVNSNQPQHF.

The rearrangement links TRBV5-4 to TRBJ1-4, with D hard to call. V shed 6 bases and J shed 7 bases, with 13 bases lying between them. CDR3 size: 13 residues. CDR1 is SGHNT, CDR2 YYREEE, per germline (reference sequence). The DNA for the CDR3 is TGTGCCAGCAACGATGGAGCGGGTGAAAAACTGTTTTTT. Amino acid sequence: CASNDGAGEKLFF.

The chain couples TRBV29-1 to TRBJ1-2; D uncertain. The CDR3 is 13 residues long. Germline CDR1 is SQVTM and CDR2 is ANQGSEA. The V gene lost 6 bases and the J gene lost 3 bases, with 14 bases spanning the gap. In DNA form, the CDR3 reads TGCAGCGTGGCGCCAGACGAAGACTATGGCTACACCTTC. As protein: CSVAPDEDYGYTF.

The genes are TRBV28 and TRBJ2-5; D is possibly TRBD2 (5 bases). TRBJ2-7 explains the end of the DNA better; the J call may be wrong. The CDR3 has 15 amino acids. Germline V gene data show CDR1 as MDHEN and CDR2 as SYDVKM. CDR3 loop: CASSLQLGLNYEQYF. The CDR3 region has the DNA TGTGCCAGCAGTTTACAACTAGGGTTGAACTACGAGCAGTACTTC.

V is TRBV28 and J is TRBJ1-1; tentatively, D is TRBD1 (5 bases). CDR1 MDHEN and CDR2 SYDVKM come from the germline V gene. V was trimmed by 7 bases and J by 0 bases, leaving 15 bases between them. This CDR3 spans 15 amino acids. The CDR3 loop is CASNRLDGLNTEAFF. The CDR3 DNA reads as TGTGCCAGCAACAGGTTAGACGGGCTGAACACTGAAGCTTTCTTT.

The chain carries TRBV7-8 and TRBJ2-7; unclear D gene. V was cut by 1 base and J by 0 bases, with 13 bases left in between. Looked up from germline, CDR1 is SGHVS and CDR2 is FQNEAQ. The CDR3 is 16 residues long. The CDR3 loop is CASSLVPGFSSYEQYF. The CDR3 DNA sequence: TGTGCCAGCAGCTTAGTTCCGGGTTTTAGCTCCTACGAGCAGTACTTC.

The rearrangement uses TRBV2 and TRBJ2-2; no firm D call. The CDR3 loop spans 14 amino acids. Germline CDR1 and CDR2: SNHLY and FYNNEI. V lost 2 bases, J lost 7 bases, and 11 bases lay in between. CDR3 in amino acids: CASSEWGLVGELFF. CDR3 DNA sequence: TGTGCCAGCAGTGAATGGGGTCTAGTCGGGGAGCTGTTTTTT.

The V and J genes are TRBV5-4 and TRBJ2-7; D might be TRBD2 (7 bases). Germline values: CDR1 SGHNT, CDR2 YYREEE (reference sequence). Trimming cost V 0 bases and J 6 bases, with 16 bases left between them. CDR3 length: 15 residues. The CDR3 DNA sequence: TGTGCCAGCAGCTTGGCCAAGGGGGGGCCGGCCGAGCAGTACTTC. This encodes CASSLAKGGPAEQYF.

Details on this clone: At one end the junction does not follow the germline gene, possibly because of a read error. This chain connects TRBV18 to TRBJ1-5; TRBD1 agrees at 12 bases. This CDR3 has 17 residues. The V gene's germline CDR1 is KGHSH and CDR2 LQKENI. The CDR3 DNA reads TGTGCCAGCTCCCCACAACCGGGACAGGGGGCCCCTCAGCCCCAGCATTTT. Translated: CASSPQPGQGAPQPQHF.

The rearrangement joins TRBV9 to TRBJ2-5; D is unclear. V was cut by 3 bases and J by 2 bases, with 11 bases left in between. Germline loops: CDR1 SGDLS, CDR2 YYNGEE. The length of the CDR3 is 14 residues. Written as DNA, the CDR3 is TGTGCCAGCAGCGGGGGTTTGAGGCAAGAGACCCAGTACTTC. It yields the protein CASSGGLRQETQYF.

The chain is built from TRBV7-2 and TRBJ2-3; 12 nucleotides match TRBD2. Germline CDR1 is SGHTA and CDR2 is FQGNSA. Trimming cost V 4 bases and J 2 bases; bases outside gene matches: 4. This CDR3 spans 16 amino acids. CDR3 in amino acids: CASSYRLAGDTDTQYF. The CDR3 nucleotides are TGTGCCAGCAGCTACCGACTAGCGGGAGACACAGATACGCAGTATTTT. The variable domain in full, with the rest retrieved from reference TRBV7-2 and TRBJ2-3, is GAGVSQSPSNKVTEKGKDVELRCDPISGHTALYWYRQSLGQGLEFLIYFQGNSAPDKSGLPSDRFSAERTGGSVSTLTIQRTQQEDSAVYLCASSYRLAGDTDTQYFGPGTRLTVL.

The V gene is TRBV30, the J gene TRBJ2-7; D gene uncertain. In germline, CDR1 is GTSNPN, CDR2 SVGIG (reference sequence). The CDR3 extends over 13 amino acids. V was pared by 4 bases and J by 4 bases, with 14 bases between. DNA of the CDR3: TGTGCCTGGATTGGCCGGAATCAATACGAGCAGTACTTC. Translated, it gives CAWIGRNQYEQYF.

This clone was recorded once. The chain recombines TRBV28 with TRBJ2-3; 9 bases line up with TRBD1. The CDR3 is 17 residues long. CDR1 and CDR2 (germline): MDHEN, SYDVKM. Unmatched junction bases numbered 11, after V lost 0 bases and J lost 7 bases. This CDR3 reads CASSLWGTGGAGNTQYF. DNA for the CDR3: TGTGCCAGCAGTTTATGGGGAACAGGGGGCGCCGGAAATACGCAGTATTTT.

The chain recombines TRBV27 with TRBJ2-3, with a tentative D call TRBD2 (6 bases). The CDR3 is 17 residues long. Trimming removed 5 bases from V and 1 base from J, with 19 bases in between. The germline V gene encodes CDR1 MNHEY and CDR2 SMNVEV (reference sequence). CDR3 sequence: CASSPLGGRRGTDTQYF. DNA of the CDR3: TGTGCCAGCAGTCCCCTTGGGGGGAGGAGGGGCACAGATACGCAGTATTTT.

The genes are TRBV28 and TRBJ1-1; no definite D call. Trimming took 2 bases from V and 0 from J, leaving 1 base between them. The germline CDR1 and CDR2 sequences are MDHEN and SYDVKM. The CDR3 totals 12 residues. Here the CDR3 reads CASSLVNTEAFF. The DNA for the CDR3 is TGTGCCAGCAGTTTAGTGAACACTGAAGCTTTCTTT.

The CDR3 protein is CASRSPLGGYTF. In nucleotides, the CDR3 is TGTGCCAGCAGGAGCCCGTTGGGTGGCTACACCTTC. This chain links TRBV28 with TRBJ1-2; D gene unclear. CDR3 length: 12 residues. CDR1 and CDR2 (germline): MDHEN, SYDVKM. V was trimmed by 6 bases and J by 7 bases, leaving 12 bases between them.